A single sample gave rise to the 23 T cell receptor beta chains below, sequenced in a study of cytomegalovirus exposure and HLA in healthy donors. It was with 60 Vbeta and 13 Jbeta primers that the PCR ran. Clones were sequenced by immunoSEQ multiplex PCR, and TCRdb holds only the in-frame ones, with some missing. Of about 120,000 clones listed, roughly 76% are singletons. The specimen sequenced was PBMCs. The receptor source for this set is a man in his thirties or forties in good health and CMV-seronegative.

V usage is TRBV7-9 and J usage is TRBJ2-5; 10 bases are shared with TRBD2. V lost 5 bases and J lost 4; bases outside the gene matches: 7. Per germline, CDR1 SEHNR and CDR2 FQNEAQ (reference sequence). CDR3 length: 15 amino acids. CDR3 sequence reads: CASSLTGLARETQYF. DNA for the CDR3: TGTGCCAGCAGCCTTACGGGACTAGCGCGAGAGACCCAGTACTTC.

The V and J genes are TRBV5-6 and TRBJ2-2; no definite D call. The V gene's germline CDR1 is SGHDT and CDR2 YYEEEE. V lost 0 bases and J 7 bases, leaving 7 bases between the germline ends. The CDR3 runs 13 residues. The CDR3, as DNA: TGTGCCAGCAGCTTGGGGCAGATCGGGGAGCTGTTTTTT. Its translation is CASSLGQIGELFF.

The chain carries TRBV11-3 and TRBJ2-1, with TRBD2 matching 8 bases. This CDR3 has 16 amino acids. CDR1 and CDR2 (germline): SGHNT, YENEEA. V was pared by 0 bases and J by 3 bases, with 4 bases of the junction left unmatched. The CDR3 nucleotides are TGTGCCAGCAGCTTAGATAGCGGGGCAGGCTACAATGAGCAGTTCTTC. Amino acid sequence: CASSLDSGAGYNEQFF.

This chain joins TRBV6-5 and TRBJ2-7; 10 nucleotides match TRBD1. The V gene end was trimmed by 6 bases and the J gene end by 2 bases; junction bases not matched to a gene: 1. CDR3 length: 13 residues. Germline-derived CDR1 and CDR2 are MNHEY and SVGAGI. The CDR3 nucleotides are TGTGCCAGCAGAGGGACAGGGGCCTACGAGCAGTACTTC. Translation: CASRGTGAYEQYF.

The chain has TRBV6-1 and TRBJ2-3, with 10 nucleotides matching TRBD1. CDR1 and CDR2 from the germline V gene are MNHNS and SASEGT. This CDR3 is 13 amino acids long. The V and J ends lost 8 bases and 6 bases, in that order; junction bases with no gene match: 5. The CDR3 reads CASGGTGADTQYF. CDR3 coding DNA: TGTGCCAGCGGGGGGACAGGGGCCGATACGCAGTATTTT.

V usage is TRBV6-1 and J usage is TRBJ2-1; possibly TRBD1 for D (6 bases). From germline, CDR1 is MNHNS and CDR2 SASEGT. V lost 4 bases, J lost 4 bases, and 11 bases lay in between. The CDR3 loop spans 14 amino acids. CDR3 nucleotide sequence: TGTGCCAGCAGTGTCTACCAGGGGTACAATGAGCAGTTCTTC. As protein: CASSVYQGYNEQFF.

This chain uses TRBV2 with TRBJ2-7; TRBD1 aligns across 8 bases. The CDR3 covers 12 residues. The V gene end was trimmed by 10 bases and the J gene end by 4 bases; junction bases not matched to a gene: 6. Germline CDR1 SNHLY, CDR2 FYNNEI. DNA of the CDR3: TGTGCCACAGGACAGGGTGGGTACGAGCAGTACTTC. Amino acids: CATGQGGYEQYF. Full variable domain (missing parts from reference TRBV2 and TRBJ2-7): EPEVTQTPSHQVTQMGQEVILRCVPISNHLYFYWYRQILGQKVEFLVSFYNNEISEKSEIFDDQFSVERPDGSNFTLKIRSTKLEDSAMYFCATGQGGYEQYFGPGTRLTVT.

This rearrangement joins TRBV7-9 to TRBJ1-1; D may be TRBD1 (5 bases). Germline CDR1 is SEHNR and CDR2 is FQNEAQ (reference sequence). The CDR3 loop spans 14 amino acids. Trimming left V 4 bases short and J 6 bases short, with 15 bases between. The CDR3 DNA sequence: TGTGCCAGCAGCTCCTTCGGGGGGTTGGCTGAAGCTTTCTTT. This gives the protein CASSSFGGLAEAFF.

The rearrangement joins TRBV9 to TRBJ2-3, with TRBD1 as a possible D gene (7 bases). There are 20 residues in the CDR3. V gave up 0 bases and J gave up 4 bases, with 27 bases separating them. The germline gives CDR1 SGDLS, CDR2 YYNGEE. CDR3 residues: CASSVGLAGQLPSGADTQYF. The CDR3 DNA sequence: TGTGCCAGCAGCGTAGGGCTTGCGGGACAGTTACCTTCTGGCGCAGATACGCAGTATTTT.

This rearrangement joins TRBV28 to TRBJ1-6, with a possible D match to TRBD1 (5 bases). The germline V gene encodes CDR1 MDHEN and CDR2 SYDVKM. The CDR3 has 14 residues. The germline V and J ends were trimmed by 7 bases and 3 bases, with 10 bases remaining between them. In nucleotides, the CDR3 is TGTGCCAGCACCCCAGGGTTCTATAATTCACCCCTCCACTTT. Translation: CASTPGFYNSPLHF.

The chain links TRBV10-3 to TRBJ1-1; D gene uncertain. Trimming pared 6 bases from V and 14 bases from J, leaving 22 bases between. Germline assignment: CDR1 ENHRY and CDR2 SYGVKD. The CDR3 is made up of 13 amino acids. This CDR3 is CAISERGNIRPFF. DNA for the CDR3: TGTGCCATCAGCGAACGGGGAAACATCCGCCCATTCTTT.

This clone was seen once. The V call is TRBV13, the J call TRBJ1-3; TRBD1 might be the D (5 bases). This CDR3 contains 15 residues. Trimming took 4 bases from V and 0 from J, leaving 10 bases between them. Germline CDR1 reads PRHDT; CDR2 reads FYEKMQ (reference sequence). The CDR3 bases are TGTGCCAGCAGCTCCCGACAGACCTCTGGAAACACCATATATTTT. It translates to CASSSRQTSGNTIYF.

The chain carries TRBV9 and TRBJ2-7; 10 nucleotides agree with TRBD2. This CDR3 is 15 amino acids long. J gave up 7 bases and V 7 bases, and 14 bases lay outside the gene matches. Germline V gene lookup returns CDR1 SGDLS and CDR2 YYNGEE. DNA of the CDR3: TGTGCCAGCTGGGCTAGCGGGGGCCCCGGGGGTGAGCAGTACTTC. Translation: CASWASGGPGGEQYF.

The genes are TRBV6-1 and TRBJ1-4; D possibly corresponds to TRBD1 (6 bases). The ends were cut back, 3 bases at V and 11 bases at J, with 28 bases in the middle. CDR1 is MNHNS, CDR2 SASEGT, per germline. The CDR3 runs 18 residues. CDR3 in amino acids: CASSERGGRELGAVKLFF. The CDR3 DNA sequence: TGTGCCAGCAGTGAGCGCGGGGGCAGGGAGTTAGGGGCCGTGAAACTGTTTTTT.

This sequence joins TRBV15 and TRBJ1-5, with D perhaps TRBD1 (5 bases). V was trimmed by 4 bases and J by 0 bases, leaving 10 bases between them. Germline V gene sequence: CDR1 LNHNV, CDR2 YYDKDF (reference sequence). CDR3 length equals 15 residues. This CDR3 is CATSKGPNSNQPQHF. In DNA, the CDR3 is TGTGCCACCAGCAAGGGGCCGAATAGCAATCAGCCCCAGCATTTT.

This chain uses TRBV5-6 with TRBJ2-7; D is uncertain. The CDR3 runs to 13 residues. V gave up 4 bases and J gave up 3 bases, with 11 bases separating them. Looked up from germline, CDR1 is SGHDT and CDR2 is YYEEEE. CDR3 amino acids: CASSRTTGYEQYF. The CDR3 region has the DNA TGTGCCAGCAGCCGTACTACGGGCTACGAGCAGTACTTC. The entire variable domain, with the rest obtained from reference TRBV5-6 and TRBJ2-7, is as follows: DAGVTQSPTHLIKTRGQQVTLRCSPKSGHDTVSWYQQALGQGPQFIFQYYEEEERQRGNFPDRFSGHQFPNYSSELNVNALLLGDSALYLCASSRTTGYEQYFGPGTRLTVT.

The V call is TRBV28, the J call TRBJ1-2; 7 bases fit TRBD1. V was clipped by 6 bases and J by 5 bases; unmatched bases: 9. The CDR3 consists of 14 residues. Germline CDR1 and CDR2: MDHEN and SYDVKM. Here the CDR3 DNA reads TGTGCCAGCAGGACGACAGGGCTCTCGTATGGCTACACCTTC. It codes for CASRTTGLSYGYTF.

This chain joins TRBV19 and TRBJ2-6, with TRBD1 as a possible D gene (6 bases). The CDR3 is made up of 15 amino acids. V dropped 5 bases and J dropped 3 bases, with 11 bases sitting between them. Germline loops: CDR1 LNHDA, CDR2 SQIVND (reference sequence). The CDR3 sequence: CASSANRDGANVLTF. CDR3 nucleotides: TGTGCCAGTAGTGCCAACAGGGATGGGGCCAACGTCCTGACTTTC.

The CDR3 nucleotides read TGTGCCAGCAGACTCCTTAATAGCAATCAGCCCCAGCATTTT. This gives the protein CASRLLNSNQPQHF. The chain recombines TRBV6-6 with TRBJ1-5; D uncertain. Looked up from germline, CDR1 is MNHNY and CDR2 is SVGAGI (reference sequence). The CDR3 is 14 amino acids. V lost 6 bases and J lost 0, with 9 bases in between.

The V and J genes are TRBV5-1 and TRBJ2-3, with a weak D call TRBD2 (6 bases). The ends were cut back, 4 bases at V and 2 bases at J, with 14 bases in the middle. Germline V gene sequence: CDR1 SGHRS, CDR2 YFSETQ. This CDR3 has 15 amino acids. This CDR3 is CASSHPGVPTDTQYF. For the CDR3, the DNA is TGCGCCAGCAGCCACCCGGGGGTACCCACAGATACGCAGTATTTT.

The V call is TRBV2, the J call TRBJ2-7; D is uncertain. The CDR3 is 12 amino acids. CDR1 SNHLY and CDR2 FYNNEI come from the germline V gene. Deletions cut 6 bases from V and 0 bases from J, with 6 bases between. The CDR3 sequence is CASRADSYEQYF. CDR3 in DNA: TGTGCCAGCAGGGCCGACTCCTACGAGCAGTACTTC.

The chain uses TRBV7-2 and TRBJ1-2, with D maybe TRBD1 (5 bases). The CDR3 sequence is 15 residues long. V was clipped by 1 base and J by 8 bases, with 17 bases between them. Germline values: CDR1 SGHTA, CDR2 FQGNSA. The CDR3 bases are TGTGCCAGCAGCTTAGTCGTCAGGGCACAGGACGGCTACACCTTC. Its protein product is CASSLVVRAQDGYTF.

This chain uses TRBV28 with TRBJ1-1, with 10 bases identical to TRBD1. This CDR3 is built from 14 residues. Germline CDR1 reads MDHEN; CDR2 reads SYDVKM. V lost 5 bases to trimming and J lost 6 bases; unmatched junction nucleotides: 6. The CDR3 loop is CASSPGQGFAEAFF. The CDR3 nucleotides are TGTGCCAGCAGTCCGGGACAGGGGTTCGCTGAAGCTTTCTTT.